The rows below give T cell receptor beta chains drawn from one sample of a study of blood T cell repertoires in COVID-19. Generated by immunoSEQ multiplex PCR, the TCRdb table keeps only in-frame clones and is missing some. The sample has around 210,000 clones, around four fifths seen once. Sample: peripheral blood. The source of these receptors is a man aged 60 to 69 with COVID-19, enrolled during active disease. Both conserved end residues are part of each CDR3. D genes are given only for firm matches. Clone size appears in some rows only: once, few, many, or a class for an expanded clone.

>TRBJ2-1|.|TRBV6-5|.|11
TGTGCCAGCTACATCCACAATGAGCAGTTCTTC
CASYIHNEQFF
>TRBJ1-5|TRBD1|TRBV6-5|.|13
TGTGCCAGTCAGGGGGTCAATGGTCAGCCCCAGCATTTT
CASQGVNGQPQHF
>TRBJ1-3|.|TRBV30|.|18
TGTGCCTGGAGTGAGGCAGGGCCTCTTAAGTTCTCTGGAAACACCATATATTTT
CAWSEAGPLKFSGNTIYF
>TRBJ1-5|TRBD1|TRBV7-8|few|15
TGTGCCAGCAGCTTAGGGGCCAGGGACAGACAGCCCCAGCATTTT
CASSLGARDRQPQHF
>TRBJ2-2|.|TRBV18|.|18
TGTGCCAGCTCACCGGGGAGGCAGCGGCGTGGAAACACCGGGGAGCTGTTTTTT
CASSPGRQRRGNTGELFF
>TRBJ1-1|.|TRBV7-6|.|14
TGTGCCAGCCGCAGGGATACATCGAACACTGAAGCTTTCTTT
CASRRDTSNTEAFF
>TRBJ2-1|.|TRBV9|.|12
TGTGCCAGCAGCGTAGGTAAGGGGGTCCAGTTCTTC
CASSVGKGVQFF
>TRBJ1-1|.|TRBV6-5|.|13
TGTGCCAGCAGTAAACCGAGGAGCACTGAAGCTTTCTTT
CASSKPRSTEAFF
>TRBJ2-6|TRBD2|TRBV27|once|18
TGTGCCAGCAGTTCGCGACTAGCGGCAAACTCTGGGGCCAACGTCCTGACTTTC
CASSSRLAANSGANVLTF
>TRBJ2-1|TRBD2|TRBV27|.|17
TGTGCCAGCAGTTTATATCCTAGCGGGACGCTTCGCAATGAGCAGTTCTTC
CASSLYPSGTLRNEQFF
>TRBJ1-1|.|TRBV28|.|11
TGTGCCAGCAGTTTGAGAGGGAGAGCTTTCTTT
CASSLRGRAFF
>TRBJ2-7|.|TRBV24-1|few|13
TGTGCCACCAGTGATGCGTTCTCCTACGAGCAGTACTTC
CATSDAFSYEQYF
>TRBJ2-5|TRBD1|TRBV4-2|.|16
TGTGCCAGCAGCCAAGCAGGACAGGGTTATCAAGAGACCCAGTACTTC
CASSQAGQGYQETQYF
>TRBJ1-1|TRBD1|TRBV25-1|.|16
TGTGCCAGCAGTGCTCGGGACAGAGTTATCAACACTGAAGCTTTCTTT
CASSARDRVINTEAFF
>TRBJ1-2|.|TRBV18|.|15
TGTGCCAGCTCACCAGTAGGGGGAGTTAACTATGGCTACACCTTC
CASSPVGGVNYGYTF
>TRBJ1-1|.|TRBV6-5|.|15
TGTGCCAGCAGTTACTCGAACAGAGTGAACACTGAAGCTTTCTTT
CASSYSNRVNTEAFF
>TRBJ2-3|TRBD2|TRBV19|.|15
TGTGCCAGTAGCCGACTAGCGGGAAAAGGGGATACGCAGTATTTT
CASSRLAGKGDTQYF
>TRBJ2-2|TRBD1|TRBV6-1|.|16
TGTGCCAGCAGTGAAAGGTCGACAGGGTCTGGCGGGGAGCTGTTTTTT
CASSERSTGSGGELFF
>TRBJ1-1|.|TRBV27|once|14
TGTGCCAGCAGTAAGTGGCTGGCGGGAACTGAAGCTTTCTTT
CASSKWLAGTEAFF
>TRBJ1-2|.|TRBV10-3|.|12
TGTGCCACGGCGACTCGAAACTATGGCTACACCTTC
CATATRNYGYTF
>TRBJ1-1|.|TRBV5-1|.|17
TGCGCCAGCAGCTCCGGGCTCTTACCCGGGGTTAGCACTGAAGCTTTCTTT
CASSSGLLPGVSTEAFF
>TRBJ2-1|TRBD1|TRBV10-3|few|15
TGTGCCATCAGGCGACAGGGGCGGACTTACAATGAGCAGTTCTTC
CAIRRQGRTYNEQFF
>TRBJ2-2|.|TRBV7-3|.|13
TGTGCCAGCAGCTCCACAGGGACCGGGGAGCTGTTTTTT
CASSSTGTGELFF
>TRBJ2-3|.|TRBV6-6|.|11
TGTGCCAGCAGAAATCGGGATACGCAGTATTTT
CASRNRDTQYF
>TRBJ2-7|TRBD2|TRBV18|.|14
TGTGCCAGCTCACTCGGACTAGCCCCCTACGAGCAGTACTTC
CASSLGLAPYEQYF
>TRBJ1-4|TRBD1|TRBV15|.|15
TGTGCCACCAGCACCCGGACAGGGGGCTATGAAAAACTGTTTTTT
CATSTRTGGYEKLFF
>TRBJ1-2|.|TRBV6-6|.|12
TGTGCCAGCAGGACAGGCCGCTATGGCTACACCTTC
CASRTGRYGYTF
>TRBJ1-5|.|TRBV3-1/TRBV3-2|.|13
TGTGCCAGCAGCCAGGGGGCGAAACAGCCCCAGCATTTT
CASSQGAKQPQHF
>TRBJ2-1|TRBD2|TRBV4-1|.|16
TGCGCCAGCAGCCAGGCTCTAGCGGGCTCCTACAATGAGCAGTTCTTC
CASSQALAGSYNEQFF
>TRBJ2-3|TRBD2|TRBV19|.|18
TGTGCCAGTACGACTAGCGGGAGGGCACGGGCTACGACAGATACGCAGTATTTT
CASTTSGRARATTDTQYF
>TRBJ1-1|.|TRBV28|.|12
TGTGCCAGCGCTTCAGTGAACACTGAAGCTTTCTTT
CASASVNTEAFF
>TRBJ1-6|.|TRBV7-3|few|16
TGTGCCAGCAGCTTATATGGCAGCTCCTATAATTCACCCCTCCACTTT
CASSLYGSSYNSPLHF
>TRBJ2-3|TRBD2|TRBV28|few|18
TGTGCCAGCTCTCGGACTAGCGGGGGCACCGAAAGCACAGATACGCAGTATTTT
CASSRTSGGTESTDTQYF
>TRBJ1-1|.|TRBV9|.|14
TGTGCCAGCAGCGTAGAATCTGGGAGCACTGAAGCTTTCTTT
CASSVESGSTEAFF
>TRBJ1-1|.|TRBV7-9|.|13
TGTGCCAGCAGCTTAGAGGGCAGGGCTGTAACTTTCTTT
CASSLEGRAVTFF
>TRBJ2-3|TRBD2|TRBV11-2|.|16
TGTGCCAGCAGCTTAAGTGGAGGTAGCGGGACAGATACGCAGTATTTT
CASSLSGGSGTDTQYF
>TRBJ2-2|.|TRBV4-2|.|17
TGTGCCAGCAGCCAACGGCGGGGACTGCTCGTACCCGGGGAGCTGTTTTTT
CASSQRRGLLVPGELFF
>TRBJ2-7|TRBD2|TRBV7-2|.|17
TGTGCCAGCAGCCATCGGTGGGGGGGTGCCATCTCCTACGAGCAGTACTTC
CASSHRWGGAISYEQYF